The 26 T cell receptor beta chains in this list originate from one sample, sequenced in a study of shared clonotypes between healthy human individuals. Sequencing used immunoSEQ multiplex PCR; TCRdb keeps in-frame clones, though not all of them. The table records 760,000 or so clones, roughly 96% of them present only once. Naive CD8 cells lacked CD45RO and underwent positive selection for CCR7, leaving out terminally differentiated effector memory CD45RA+ cells. The sequencing sample was made of naive CD8+ T cells sorted from blood. The receptors derive from a man aged 30-40 years in good health.

The V and J genes are TRBV28 and TRBJ2-1; 11 bases agree with TRBD2. Trimming took 4 bases from V and 0 from J; bases not matched to a gene: 11. Germline-derived CDR1 and CDR2 are MDHEN and SYDVKM. The CDR3 has 19 amino acids. CDR3 in DNA: TGTGCCAGCAGTTCCCTCAGCCCCGGGACTAGCGGCTCCTACAATGAGCAGTTCTTC. Its protein product is CASSSLSPGTSGSYNEQFF.

This chain uses TRBV7-8 with TRBJ2-2, with no clear D. There are 12 residues in the CDR3. V was shortened by 2 bases and J by 7 bases, with 5 bases between the two germline ends. Per germline, CDR1 SGHVS and CDR2 FQNEAQ. The CDR3 DNA reads TGTGCCAGCAGCTTATATAGCGGGGAGCTGTTTTTT. Protein product: CASSLYSGELFF.

This chain connects TRBV10-3 to TRBJ2-7; D is ambiguous. The V end lost 3 bases, the J end lost 5 bases, and 5 bases lay between the germline ends. Per the germline V gene, CDR1 is ENHRY and CDR2 is SYGVKD. This CDR3 contains 11 residues. The CDR3 reads CAISDPDEQYF. The CDR3 nucleotides read TGTGCCATCAGTGATCCGGACGAGCAGTACTTC.

The V gene is TRBV5-5, the J gene TRBJ2-7; D unresolved. CDR3 length: 12 amino acids. Germline V gene sequence: CDR1 SGHKS, CDR2 YYEKEE (reference sequence). The V gene lost 3 bases and the J gene lost 4 bases, with 8 bases spanning the gap. The CDR3 DNA reads as TGTGCCAGCAGCTACGACGGTTACGAGCAGTACTTC. Its protein product is CASSYDGYEQYF.

The chain couples TRBV29-1 to TRBJ1-3, with D uncertain. CDR3 size: 15 residues. Germline lookup yields CDR1 SQVTM and CDR2 ANQGSEA. V was trimmed by 8 bases and J by 0 bases, leaving 17 bases between them. In DNA form, the CDR3 reads TGCAGCTCTACGGGCGATGTCGACTCTGGAAACACCATATATTTT. The encoded protein is CSSTGDVDSGNTIYF.

The chain has TRBV27 and TRBJ2-1, with 9 bases fitting TRBD2. Looked up from germline, CDR1 is MNHEY and CDR2 is SMNVEV (reference sequence). This CDR3 is built from 15 residues. V shed 4 bases, J shed 4 bases, and the junction held 5 bases outside the gene matches. CDR3 in DNA: TGTGCCAGCAGTTGGGCGGGAGGGGTTTACAATGAGCAGTTCTTC. This codes for CASSWAGGVYNEQFF.

The chain combines TRBV6-1 with TRBJ2-1, with 7 bases matching TRBD2. V dropped 5 bases and J dropped 12; count of bases not matched to a gene: 13. This CDR3 is 14 amino acids long. CDR1 and CDR2 from the germline V gene are MNHNS and SASEGT. The CDR3 here is CASSSRASGRWQFF. CDR3 nucleotide sequence: TGTGCCAGCAGTTCACGGGCTAGCGGCAGGTGGCAGTTCTTC.

The chain has TRBV7-9 and TRBJ2-1; 9 bases fit TRBD1. In germline, CDR1 is SEHNR, CDR2 FQNEAQ (reference sequence). V lost 5 bases, J lost 3 bases, and 11 bases stayed unmatched. The CDR3 totals 17 residues. CDR3 region: CASSANGQGLLYNEQFF. The CDR3 nucleotides are TGTGCCAGCAGCGCCAATGGACAGGGGCTCCTCTACAATGAGCAGTTCTTC. The full variable domain, with the rest looked up from reference TRBV7-9 and TRBJ2-1, is DTGVSQNPRHKITKRGQNVTFRCDPISEHNRLYWYRQTLGQGPEFLTYFQNEAQLEKSRLLSDRFSAERPKGSFSTLEIQRTEQGDSAMYLCASSANGQGLLYNEQFFGPGTRLTVL.

This clone was seen only once. V is TRBV10-2 and J is TRBJ2-1, with TRBD2 matching over 8 bases. V was pared by 2 bases and J by 14 bases, with 2 bases of the junction left unmatched. The germline gives CDR1 WSHSY, CDR2 SAAADI. This CDR3 contains 11 residues. CDR3 residues: CASSEGTSKFF. The CDR3 nucleotides are TGCGCCAGCAGTGAGGGGACTAGTAAGTTCTTC.

With respect to this clone: One end of the junction is discordant with germline, which a read error may explain. The chain uses TRBV29-1 and TRBJ2-7, with TRBD1 matching 7 bases. From germline, CDR1 is SQVTM and CDR2 ANQGSEA. This CDR3 has 12 residues. CDR3 in DNA: TGCAGCGTTCAACAGGGGTCCTTCGAGCAGTACTTC. As protein: CSVQQGSFEQYF.

The chain uses TRBV30 and TRBJ1-1; D possibly corresponds to TRBD1 (5 bases). The length of the CDR3 is 12 residues. CDR1 is GTSNPN, CDR2 SVGIG, per germline (reference sequence). The ends were cut back, 5 bases at V and 6 bases at J, with 13 bases in the middle. For the CDR3, the DNA is TGTGCCTGGGGGACTGGGACGGCTGAAGCTTTCTTT. It translates to CAWGTGTAEAFF.

V gene TRBV2 combines with J gene TRBJ2-7; 7 bases line up with TRBD2. This CDR3 is built from 14 residues. Germline V gives CDR1 SNHLY, CDR2 FYNNEI. V lost 3 bases and J lost 2; bases outside the gene matches: 4. CDR3 DNA: TGTGCCAGCAGTGAGCAGGCGGGAGCCTACGAGCAGTACTTC. It encodes CASSEQAGAYEQYF.

The count of this clone is one. The V and J genes are TRBV13 and TRBJ2-7; 9 positions agree with TRBD2. The V and J ends lost 2 bases and 2 bases, in that order; junction bases with no gene match: 4. This CDR3 contains 15 residues. Germline V gene sequence: CDR1 PRHDT, CDR2 FYEKMQ (reference sequence). The DNA of the CDR3 is TGTGCCAGCAGCTTATATAGCGGGAGTGCCTACGAGCAGTACTTC. This sequence encodes CASSLYSGSAYEQYF.

The chain links TRBV27 to TRBJ2-7; the D gene is possibly TRBD1 (5 bases). V dropped 2 bases and J dropped 3 bases, with 14 bases sitting between them. This CDR3 spans 15 amino acids. Germline CDR1 is MNHEY and CDR2 is SMNVEV (reference sequence). CDR3 in DNA: TGTGCCAGCAGTTTAGTGGGGCAGGGCAGCTACGAGCAGTACTTC. This gives the protein CASSLVGQGSYEQYF.

V and J are TRBV27 and TRBJ2-3; D is undetermined. CDR1 is MNHEY, CDR2 SMNVEV, per germline (reference sequence). Trimming cost V 7 bases and J 5 bases, with 7 bases left between them. The CDR3 covers 11 residues. CDR3 bases: TGTGCCAGCATCCGAGGAGATACGCAGTATTTT. It encodes CASIRGDTQYF.

This clone was found a few times. The chain uses TRBV5-1 and TRBJ2-5; 14 positions agree with TRBD2. Germline CDR1 reads SGHRS; CDR2 reads YFSETQ. The CDR3 is 17 residues long. Trimming cost V 0 bases and J 4 bases; bases outside gene matches: 5. As DNA, the CDR3 is TGCGCCAGCAGCTTGGGACTAGCGGGAGGGCCTTCAGAGACCCAGTACTTC. Amino acid sequence: CASSLGLAGGPSETQYF. The full variable domain, in which reference TRBV5-1 and TRBJ2-5 provide the parts outside the CDR3, is KAGVTQTPRYLIKTRGQQVTLSCSPISGHRSVSWYQQTPGQGLQFLFEYFSETQRNKGNFPGRFSGRQFSNSRSEMNVSTLELGDSALYLCASSLGLAGGPSETQYFGPGTRLLVL.

This chain links TRBV7-8 with TRBJ1-1; 7 bases map to TRBD1. The J segment lost 1 base and the V segment lost 0 bases, leaving 8 bases of the junction unmatched. Looked up from germline, CDR1 is SGHVS and CDR2 is FQNEAQ. The CDR3 consists of 17 residues. CDR3 DNA sequence: TGTGCCAGCAGCTTAGCGGTAGGGACAGCTACGAACACTGAAGCTTTCTTT. This translates into CASSLAVGTATNTEAFF.

This chain joins TRBV2 and TRBJ2-7; D gene unclear. The length of the CDR3 is 15 residues. V was pared by 0 bases and J by 0 bases, with 9 bases between. Looked up from germline, CDR1 is SNHLY and CDR2 is FYNNEI. Here the CDR3 DNA reads TGTGCCAGCAGTGAAGCGCTTGGAGACTCCTACGAGCAGTACTTC. Protein product: CASSEALGDSYEQYF.

The rearrangement joins TRBV10-1 to TRBJ2-2; D might be TRBD2 (5 bases). Trimming stripped 5 bases from V and 0 bases from J, with 10 bases between. The CDR3 contains 15 residues. CDR1 is WNHNN, CDR2 SYGVQD, per germline (reference sequence). CDR3 bases: TGCGCCAGCAGTTCCACCGGGGCGAACACCGGGGAGCTGTTTTTT. Translating it yields CASSSTGANTGELFF.

V and J are TRBV11-2 and TRBJ2-7; no clear D. V was cut by 4 bases and J by 0 bases, with 13 bases left in between. This CDR3 contains 15 residues. Germline lookup yields CDR1 SGHAT and CDR2 FQNNGV. The CDR3 sequence is CASSSLERFSYEQYF. CDR3 nucleotide sequence: TGTGCCAGCAGCTCCCTTGAGAGGTTCTCCTACGAGCAGTACTTC.

The V and J genes are TRBV4-3 and TRBJ2-7, with unresolved D. The CDR3 is made up of 13 amino acids. Deletions cut 4 bases from V and 0 bases from J, with 7 bases between. Germline loops: CDR1 LGHNA, CDR2 YSLEER. CDR3 coding DNA: TGCGCCAGCAGCCCCAGCAACTCCTACGAGCAGTACTTC. Translation gives CASSPSNSYEQYF.

The gene calls are TRBV11-1 and TRBJ2-1; D uncertain. Germline CDR1 and CDR2: SGHAT and FQDESV (reference sequence). This CDR3 has 12 residues. Between the trimmed V and J ends, which lost 5 bases and 15 bases, there was a span of 17 bases. In DNA, the CDR3 is TGTGCCAGCAGCCCCAGTGGCCCCCCCCCGTTCTTC. This codes for CASSPSGPPPFF. Looking up the rest from reference TRBV11-1 and TRBJ2-1 gives the full variable domain: EAEVAQSPRYKITEKSQAVAFWCDPISGHATLYWYRQILGQGPELLVQFQDESVVDDSQLPKDRFSAERLKGVDSTLKIQPAELGDSAMYLCASSPSGPPPFFGPGTRLTVL.

This chain links TRBV12-5 with TRBJ2-5; D is unclear. Between the trimmed V and J ends, which lost 2 bases and 5 bases, there was a span of 12 bases. The CDR3 spans 14 residues. CDR1 LGHNT and CDR2 FRNRAP come from the germline V gene. DNA for the CDR3: TGTGCTAGTGGTTTGTCCTGGCTCCCCGAGACCCAGTACTTC. It codes for CASGLSWLPETQYF.

In this sample, this clone turned up once. This rearrangement joins TRBV11-1 to TRBJ2-3; 8 bases agree with TRBD1. Trimming at V came to 5 bases and at J to 5 bases, leaving 3 bases not matched to a gene. The CDR3 sequence is 13 residues long. CDR1 is SGHAT and CDR2 is FQDESV in the germline V gene (reference sequence). The CDR3 loop reads CASSVQGGDTQYF. The CDR3 DNA sequence: TGTGCCAGCAGCGTACAGGGGGGAGATACGCAGTATTTT. The full variable domain, rest sourced from reference TRBV11-1 and TRBJ2-3, is EAEVAQSPRYKITEKSQAVAFWCDPISGHATLYWYRQILGQGPELLVQFQDESVVDDSQLPKDRFSAERLKGVDSTLKIQPAELGDSAMYLCASSVQGGDTQYFGPGTRLTVL.

For this clone: Other DNA sequences in the same sample also yield this CDR3. The genes are TRBV28 and TRBJ2-7; D not resolved. V dropped 2 bases and J dropped 2 bases, with 7 bases sitting between them. Germline-derived CDR1 and CDR2 are MDHEN and SYDVKM. This CDR3 has 13 residues. The DNA for the CDR3 is TGTGCCAGCAGTTTAGCGACCACCTACGAGCAGTACTTC. Amino acids: CASSLATTYEQYF.

The chain recombines TRBV11-1 with TRBJ2-5; no reliable D call. Germline V gene sequence: CDR1 SGHAT, CDR2 FQDESV (reference sequence). The ends were cut back, 3 bases at V and 9 bases at J, with 2 bases in the middle. The CDR3 runs 9 residues. Here the CDR3 reads CASSFPQYF. The CDR3 DNA reads TGTGCCAGCAGCTTCCCCCAGTACTTC.